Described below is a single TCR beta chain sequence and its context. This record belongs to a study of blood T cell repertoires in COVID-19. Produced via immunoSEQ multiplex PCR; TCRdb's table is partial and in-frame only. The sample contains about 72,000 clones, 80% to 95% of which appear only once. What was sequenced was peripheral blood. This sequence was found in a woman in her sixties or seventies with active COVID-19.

This CDR3 reads CASSRDAMGAGTEAFF. DNA of the CDR3: TGTGCCAGCAGCCGAGATGCCATGGGGGCCGGTACTGAAGCTTTCTTT. The chain recombines TRBV7-8 with TRBJ1-1, with D tentatively TRBD1 (6 bases). There are 16 residues in the CDR3. V shed 5 bases and J shed 5 bases, with 21 bases lying between them. Germline V gene data show CDR1 as SGHVS and CDR2 as FQNEAQ.